This TCR beta chain emerged from a study of Graves' ophthalmopathy and Graves' hyperthyroidism. This CDR3 is 15 amino acids long. V shed 5 bases and J 2 bases; nucleotides not matched to a gene: 8. Germline assignment: CDR1 SGHTA and CDR2 FQGTGA. TCR beta CDR3 regions were amplified from RNA transcripts. The first round was an RT-PCR with HTBI primers, and the second round was a multiplex PCR. Using its own MiXCR run on the multiplex PCR reads, TCRdb lists one record per CDR3 protein. This repertoire shows 300,000 to 400,000 distinct CDR3 sequences, 15% to 20% found once; its top ten account for around 12%. This clonotype was seen at least ten times.

This TCR came from an adult man with Graves' ophthalmopathy. This chain links TRBV7-3 with TRBJ1-2; 7 bases align to TRBD1. The sample taken for sequencing was peripheral blood. The CDR3 sequence: CASSVRTGVNYGYTF. The DNA for the CDR3 is TGTGCCAGCAGCGTTCGAACAGGGGTGAACTATGGCTACACCTTC.